Listed below are T cell receptor beta chains from one sample, sequenced in a study of shared clonotypes between healthy human individuals. Data came from immunoSEQ multiplex PCR; TCRdb stores just in-frame clones and leaves some out. Of 1.5 million to 2.5 million clones in the sample, about 95% were seen once. Material for sequencing was naive CD8+ T cells sorted from blood. These receptors all come from a man between 18 and 29 years old in good health. Both conserved end residues are part of each CDR3. The D gene is left open where the match is weak. Clone size appears in some rows only: once, few, many, or a class for an expanded clone.

DNA: TGTGCCAGCAGCTTGGAGGGCTCCGGGGAGCTGTTTTTT; CDR3: CASSLEGSGELFF; size: -; J: TRBJ2-2; D: -; V: TRBV5-6
DNA: TGTGCCAGTAGTAACGGGGGCGGGGAGCTGTTTTTT; CDR3: CASSNGGGELFF; size: -; J: TRBJ2-2; D: -; V: TRBV19
DNA: TGTGCCAGCAGCTTAGCCGCAGGGTGGGACACCGGGGAGCTGTTTTTT; CDR3: CASSLAAGWDTGELFF; size: -; J: TRBJ2-2; D: -; V: TRBV11-2
DNA: TGTGCCAGCAGCGTGCCGACCGGGGAGCTGTTTTTT; CDR3: CASSVPTGELFF; size: once; J: TRBJ2-2; D: -; V: TRBV9
DNA: TGTGCCAGTAGTCGAGACAGGTCGTCCTACGAGCAGTACTTC; CDR3: CASSRDRSSYEQYF; size: once; J: TRBJ2-7; D: -; V: TRBV19
DNA: TGTGCCAGCAGCCTTTGGGATGCCATCTCTTATGGCTACACCTTC; CDR3: CASSLWDAISYGYTF; size: -; J: TRBJ1-2; D: -; V: TRBV5-4
DNA: TGTGCCAGCAGCGTAGCCCTAGCGGGAGGGACAAAGCCCGGGGAGCTGTTTTTT; CDR3: CASSVALAGGTKPGELFF; size: -; J: TRBJ2-2; D: TRBD2; V: TRBV9
DNA: TGCGCCAGCAGAGGGAACTCTGGAAACACCATATATTTT; CDR3: CASRGNSGNTIYF; size: once; J: TRBJ1-3; D: -; V: TRBV5-1
DNA: TGTGCCAGCAGCGTTAGGGGGGGAGGCGGTGAAAAACTGTTTTTT; CDR3: CASSVRGGGGEKLFF; size: -; J: TRBJ1-4; D: -; V: TRBV9
DNA: TGCGCCAGCAGCCTCTCACGGGGAGGGGCCGATGAGCAGTTCTTC; CDR3: CASSLSRGGADEQFF; size: -; J: TRBJ2-1; D: TRBD2; V: TRBV4-1
DNA: TGTGCCAGTAGTATTGGTCTCGGACAGGGGTCCTACGAGCAGTACTTC; CDR3: CASSIGLGQGSYEQYF; size: -; J: TRBJ2-7; D: TRBD1; V: TRBV19
DNA: TGTGCCACCCGTCCGGGCAGGGGGATAGGTGGCTACACCTTC; CDR3: CATRPGRGIGGYTF; size: -; J: TRBJ1-2; D: TRBD1; V: TRBV19
DNA: TGTGCCAGCAGCGCGGGACAGGGGGTGGACACCGGGGAGCTGTTTTTT; CDR3: CASSAGQGVDTGELFF; size: -; J: TRBJ2-2; D: TRBD1; V: TRBV9
DNA: TGTGCCAGCAGCTTAGTCGCAGGGGGGGATGGCTACACCTTC; CDR3: CASSLVAGGDGYTF; size: -; J: TRBJ1-2; D: TRBD1; V: TRBV7-2
DNA: TGTGCCAGCAGTCAGGGGATGGGACAGCCCCAGCATTTT; CDR3: CASSQGMGQPQHF; size: -; J: TRBJ1-5; D: -; V: TRBV6-5
DNA: TGCGCCAGCAGCCCCTCGCTTTCGGCGGGAGGTCCCGACGAGCAGTACTTC; CDR3: CASSPSLSAGGPDEQYF; size: once; J: TRBJ2-7; D: TRBD2; V: TRBV10-1
DNA: TGTGCCAGTAGTATAGACAGGGCGGGCACTGAAGCTTTCTTT; CDR3: CASSIDRAGTEAFF; size: -; J: TRBJ1-1; D: -; V: TRBV19
DNA: TGTGCCAGCAGCCAGGGGACTAGCGACTCCTACGAGCAGTACTTC; CDR3: CASSQGTSDSYEQYF; size: -; J: TRBJ2-7; D: TRBD2; V: TRBV7-9
DNA: TGCGCCAGCAGCCAAAAAGGGGACAGGGGCTCCTACGAGCAGTACTTC; CDR3: CASSQKGDRGSYEQYF; size: -; J: TRBJ2-7; D: TRBD1; V: TRBV4-1
DNA: TGTGCCAGCAGCCAGTCTTTGAGCGGGGTCTCCTACGAGCAGTACTTC; CDR3: CASSQSLSGVSYEQYF; size: -; J: TRBJ2-7; D: TRBD2; V: TRBV14
DNA: TGTGCCAGCAGCGTAGAGGGGTATAACGGGGAGCTGTTTTTT; CDR3: CASSVEGYNGELFF; size: -; J: TRBJ2-2; D: -; V: TRBV9
DNA: TGCGCCAGCAGCCCTCGGACAGGGCCAAATCAGCCCCAGCATTTT; CDR3: CASSPRTGPNQPQHF; size: -; J: TRBJ1-5; D: TRBD1; V: TRBV4-1
DNA: TGCGCCAGCAGCCATTTACATAGCTCCTACAATGAGCAGTTCTTC; CDR3: CASSHLHSSYNEQFF; size: -; J: TRBJ2-1; D: -; V: TRBV4-1
DNA: TGTGCCAGCAGCAATAGCGGGGGGTACACAGATACGCAGTATTTT; CDR3: CASSNSGGYTDTQYF; size: -; J: TRBJ2-3; D: TRBD2; V: TRBV9
DNA: TGTGCCATCAGTGAGTCAAAGCGGGGGCTTGGAGAGACCCAGTACTTC; CDR3: CAISESKRGLGETQYF; size: -; J: TRBJ2-5; D: TRBD2; V: TRBV10-3
DNA: TGTGCCAGCAGTGGGACGGTTTACAATGAGCAGTTCTTC; CDR3: CASSGTVYNEQFF; size: -; J: TRBJ2-1; D: -; V: TRBV13
DNA: TGTGCCAGCAGCTTCTTTGAGATGAACACTGAAGCTTTCTTT; CDR3: CASSFFEMNTEAFF; size: -; J: TRBJ1-1; D: -; V: TRBV7-9
DNA: TGTGCCAGCAGCCGGACAGGGGAGGGGGATGGCTACACCTTC; CDR3: CASSRTGEGDGYTF; size: -; J: TRBJ1-2; D: TRBD1; V: TRBV28
DNA: TGTGCCAGCAGGGATACAGGGTGGATTGAAAAACTGTTTTTT; CDR3: CASRDTGWIEKLFF; size: -; J: TRBJ1-4; D: -; V: TRBV28
DNA: TGTGCCAGCAGCTTCCTTACGGCGTTGAACACTGAAGCTTTCTTT; CDR3: CASSFLTALNTEAFF; size: -; J: TRBJ1-1; D: -; V: TRBV7-9
DNA: TGCGCCAGCAGTGATGGGGTTAACACTGAAGCTTTCTTT; CDR3: CASSDGVNTEAFF; size: -; J: TRBJ1-1; D: -; V: TRBV10-1
DNA: TGTGCCAGCAGCCCCGGACAGAGCTCCTACGAGCAGTACTTC; CDR3: CASSPGQSSYEQYF; size: -; J: TRBJ2-7; D: -; V: TRBV9
DNA: TGTGCCAGCAGCTTAAATTTTGGTGGGGAGCTGTTTTTT; CDR3: CASSLNFGGELFF; size: once; J: TRBJ2-2; D: -; V: TRBV11-3
DNA: TGTGCCAGCAGCTTAATTCCAGGGGACGAGCAGTACTTC; CDR3: CASSLIPGDEQYF; size: -; J: TRBJ2-7; D: -; V: TRBV11-1